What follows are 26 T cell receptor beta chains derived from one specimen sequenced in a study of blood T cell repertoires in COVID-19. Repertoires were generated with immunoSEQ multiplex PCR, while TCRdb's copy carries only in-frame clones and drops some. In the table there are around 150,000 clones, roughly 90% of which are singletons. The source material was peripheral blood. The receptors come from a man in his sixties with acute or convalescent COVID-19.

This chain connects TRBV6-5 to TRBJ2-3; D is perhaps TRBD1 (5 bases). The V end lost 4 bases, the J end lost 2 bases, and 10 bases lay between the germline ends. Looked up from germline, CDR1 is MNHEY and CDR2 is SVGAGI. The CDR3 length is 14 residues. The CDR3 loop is CASSSQTVTDTQYF. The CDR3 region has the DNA TGTGCCAGCAGTTCCCAGACAGTCACAGATACGCAGTATTTT.

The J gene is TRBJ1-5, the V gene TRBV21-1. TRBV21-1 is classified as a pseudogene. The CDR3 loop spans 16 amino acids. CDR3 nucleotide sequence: TGTGCCAGCAGCAAAGGTGGAGGGTTGATGGGTCAGCCCCAGCATTTT. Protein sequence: CASSKGGGLMGQPQHF.

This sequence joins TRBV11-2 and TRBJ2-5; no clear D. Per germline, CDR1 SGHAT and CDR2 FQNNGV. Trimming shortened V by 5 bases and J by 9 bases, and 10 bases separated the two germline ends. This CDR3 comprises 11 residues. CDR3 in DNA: TGTGCCAGCAGCCTTGGGCTGGCCCAGTACTTC. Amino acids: CASSLGLAQYF.

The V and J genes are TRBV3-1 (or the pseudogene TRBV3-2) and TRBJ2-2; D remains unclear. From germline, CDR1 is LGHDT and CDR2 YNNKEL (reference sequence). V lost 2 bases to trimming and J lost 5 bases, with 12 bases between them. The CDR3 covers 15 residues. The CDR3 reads CASSQTGSRTGELFF. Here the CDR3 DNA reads TGTGCCAGCAGCCAAACCGGGTCGCGTACCGGGGAGCTGTTTTTT.

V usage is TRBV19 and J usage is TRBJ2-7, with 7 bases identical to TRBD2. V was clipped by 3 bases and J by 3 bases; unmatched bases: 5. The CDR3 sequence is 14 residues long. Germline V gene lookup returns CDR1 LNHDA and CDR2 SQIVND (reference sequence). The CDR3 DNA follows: TGTGCCAGTAGTATTGACGGACTAGACTACGAGCAGTACTTC. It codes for CASSIDGLDYEQYF.

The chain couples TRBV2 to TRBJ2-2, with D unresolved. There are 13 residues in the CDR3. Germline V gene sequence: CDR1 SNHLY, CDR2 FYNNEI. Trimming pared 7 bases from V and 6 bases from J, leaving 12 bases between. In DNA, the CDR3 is TGTGCCAGCATGAGGAGAAGGCCCGGGGAGCTGTTTTTT. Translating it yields CASMRRRPGELFF.

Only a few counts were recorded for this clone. The CDR3 sequence: CASNPGGSYNEQFF. Here the CDR3 DNA reads TGTGCCAGTAATCCGGGGGGGTCCTACAATGAGCAGTTCTTC. This chain joins TRBV19 and TRBJ2-1, with 8 bases matching TRBD2. The J segment lost 1 base and the V segment lost 7 bases, leaving 3 bases of the junction unmatched. Germline assignment: CDR1 LNHDA and CDR2 SQIVND (reference sequence). CDR3 length: 14 residues.

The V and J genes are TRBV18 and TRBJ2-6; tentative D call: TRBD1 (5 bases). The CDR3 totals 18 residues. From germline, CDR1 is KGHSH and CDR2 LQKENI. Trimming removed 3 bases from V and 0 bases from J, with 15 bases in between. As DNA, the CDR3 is TGTGCCAGCTCACCCTCCCGAGGACAATCCTCTGGGGCCAACGTCCTGACTTTC. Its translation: CASSPSRGQSSGANVLTF. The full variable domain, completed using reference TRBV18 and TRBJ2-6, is NAGVMQNPRHLVRRRGQEARLRCSPMKGHSHVYWYRQLPEEGLKFMVYLQKENIIDESGMPKERFSAEFPKEGPSILRIQQVVRGDSAAYFCASSPSRGQSSGANVLTFGAGSRLTVL.

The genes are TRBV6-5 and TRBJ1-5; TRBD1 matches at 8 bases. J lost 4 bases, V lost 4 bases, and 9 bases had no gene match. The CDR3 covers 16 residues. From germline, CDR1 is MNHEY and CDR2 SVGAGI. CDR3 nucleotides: TGTGCCAGCAGTTCTCTACGGACAGGGAATAATCAGCCCCAGCATTTT. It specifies CASSSLRTGNNQPQHF.

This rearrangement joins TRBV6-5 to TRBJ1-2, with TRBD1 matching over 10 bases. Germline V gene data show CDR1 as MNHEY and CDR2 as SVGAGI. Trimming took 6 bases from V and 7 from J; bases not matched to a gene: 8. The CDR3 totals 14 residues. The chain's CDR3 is CASRGQGRVGGYTF. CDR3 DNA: TGTGCCAGCAGGGGACAGGGGAGGGTGGGTGGCTACACCTTC.

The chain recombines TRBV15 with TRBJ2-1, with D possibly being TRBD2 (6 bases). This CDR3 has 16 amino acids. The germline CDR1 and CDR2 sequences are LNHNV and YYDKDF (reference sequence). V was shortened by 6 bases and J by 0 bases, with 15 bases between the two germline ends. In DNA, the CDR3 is TGTGCCACCAGATCCCCGAGCGGGTCCTCCTACAATGAGCAGTTCTTC. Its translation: CATRSPSGSSYNEQFF.

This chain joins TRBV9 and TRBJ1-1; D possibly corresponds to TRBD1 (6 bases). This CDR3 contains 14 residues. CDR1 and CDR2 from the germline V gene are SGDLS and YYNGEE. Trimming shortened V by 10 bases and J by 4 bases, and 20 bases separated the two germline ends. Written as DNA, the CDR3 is TGTGCCTCTGCGACCGGGGGGCTCGGCACTGAAGCTTTCTTT. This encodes CASATGGLGTEAFF.

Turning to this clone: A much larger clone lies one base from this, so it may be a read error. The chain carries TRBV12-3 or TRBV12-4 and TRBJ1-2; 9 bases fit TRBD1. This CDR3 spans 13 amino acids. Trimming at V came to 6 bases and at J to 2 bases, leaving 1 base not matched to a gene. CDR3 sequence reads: CASRDRGNYGYTF. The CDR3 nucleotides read TGTGCCAGCAGGGACAGGGGAAACTATGGCTACACCTTC.

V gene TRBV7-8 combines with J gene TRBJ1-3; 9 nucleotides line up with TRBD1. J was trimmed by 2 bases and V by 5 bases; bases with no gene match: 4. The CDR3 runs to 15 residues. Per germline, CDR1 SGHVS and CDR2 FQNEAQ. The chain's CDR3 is CASSPQGAAGNTIYF. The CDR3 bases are TGTGCCAGCAGCCCACAGGGGGCTGCTGGAAACACCATATATTTT.

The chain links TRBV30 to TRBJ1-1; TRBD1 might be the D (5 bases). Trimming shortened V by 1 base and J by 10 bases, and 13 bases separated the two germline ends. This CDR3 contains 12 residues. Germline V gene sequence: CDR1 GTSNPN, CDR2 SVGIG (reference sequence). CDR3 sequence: CAWSEEGLPAFF. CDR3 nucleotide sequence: TGTGCCTGGAGTGAGGAGGGACTTCCAGCTTTCTTT. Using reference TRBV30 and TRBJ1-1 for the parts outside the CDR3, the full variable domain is SQTIHQWPATLVQPVGSPLSLECTVEGTSNPNLYWYRQAAGRGLQLLFYSVGIGQISSEVPQNLSASRPQDRQFILSSKKLLLSDSGFYLCAWSEEGLPAFFGQGTRLTVV.

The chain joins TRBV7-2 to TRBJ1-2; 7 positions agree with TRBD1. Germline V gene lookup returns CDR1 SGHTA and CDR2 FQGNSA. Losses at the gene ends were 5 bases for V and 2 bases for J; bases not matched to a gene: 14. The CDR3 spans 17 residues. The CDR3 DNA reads TGTGCCAGCAGCCCGGGGATTGACAGGGTTATGAACTATGGCTACACCTTC. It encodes CASSPGIDRVMNYGYTF. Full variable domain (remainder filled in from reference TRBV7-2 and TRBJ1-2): GAGVSQSPSNKVTEKGKDVELRCDPISGHTALYWYRQSLGQGLEFLIYFQGNSAPDKSGLPSDRFSAERTGGSVSTLTIQRTQQEDSAVYLCASSPGIDRVMNYGYTFGSGTRLTVV.

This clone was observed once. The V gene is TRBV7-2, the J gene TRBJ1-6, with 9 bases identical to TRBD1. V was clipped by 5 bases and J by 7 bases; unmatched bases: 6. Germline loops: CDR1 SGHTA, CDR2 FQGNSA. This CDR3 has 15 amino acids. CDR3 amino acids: CASSARQGVNSPLHF. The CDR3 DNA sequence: TGTGCCAGCAGCGCCCGACAGGGGGTAAATTCACCCCTCCACTTT.

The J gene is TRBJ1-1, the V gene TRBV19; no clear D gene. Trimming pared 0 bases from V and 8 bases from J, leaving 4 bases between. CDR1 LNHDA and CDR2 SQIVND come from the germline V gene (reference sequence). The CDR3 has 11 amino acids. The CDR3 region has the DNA TGTGCCAGTAGTATAGACAGGGAAGCTTTCTTT. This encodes CASSIDREAFF.

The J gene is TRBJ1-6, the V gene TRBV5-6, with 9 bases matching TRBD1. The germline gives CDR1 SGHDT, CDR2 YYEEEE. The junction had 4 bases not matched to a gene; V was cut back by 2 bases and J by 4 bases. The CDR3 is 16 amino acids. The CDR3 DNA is TGTGCCAGCAGCTTACAGGGGGCCCCATATAATTCACCCCTCCACTTT. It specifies CASSLQGAPYNSPLHF.

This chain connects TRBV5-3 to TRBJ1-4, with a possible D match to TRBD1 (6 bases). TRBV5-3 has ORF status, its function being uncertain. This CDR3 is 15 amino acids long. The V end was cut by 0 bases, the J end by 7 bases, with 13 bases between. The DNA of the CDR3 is TGTGCCAGAAGCTTGGACGGCCAAGGGGGTGAAAAACTGTTTTTT. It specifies CARSLDGQGGEKLFF.

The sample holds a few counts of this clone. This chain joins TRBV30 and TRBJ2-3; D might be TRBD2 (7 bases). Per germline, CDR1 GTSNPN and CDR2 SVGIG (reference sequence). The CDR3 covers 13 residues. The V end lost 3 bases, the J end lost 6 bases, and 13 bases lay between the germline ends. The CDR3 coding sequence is TGTGCCTGGAGCCTAAAGGGGGGGGATACGCAGTATTTT. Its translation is CAWSLKGGDTQYF.

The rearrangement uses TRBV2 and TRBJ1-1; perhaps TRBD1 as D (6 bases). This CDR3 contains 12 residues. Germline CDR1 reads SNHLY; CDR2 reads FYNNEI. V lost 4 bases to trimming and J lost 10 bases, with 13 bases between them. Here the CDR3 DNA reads TGTGCCAGCAGTGTGTCGGGACAAAGAGCTTTCTTT. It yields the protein CASSVSGQRAFF.

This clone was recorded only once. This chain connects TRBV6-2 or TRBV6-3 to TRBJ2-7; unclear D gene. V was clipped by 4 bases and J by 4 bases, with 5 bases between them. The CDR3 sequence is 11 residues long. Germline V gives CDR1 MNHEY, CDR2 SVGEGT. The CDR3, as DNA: TGTGCCAGCAGTTTCGCGTACGAGCAGTACTTC. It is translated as CASSFAYEQYF.

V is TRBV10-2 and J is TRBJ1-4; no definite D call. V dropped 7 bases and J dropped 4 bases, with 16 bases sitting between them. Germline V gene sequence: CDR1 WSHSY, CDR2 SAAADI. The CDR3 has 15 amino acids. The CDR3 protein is CASKAGRANNEKLFF. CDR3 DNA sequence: TGCGCCAGCAAAGCCGGGAGGGCAAATAATGAAAAACTGTTTTTT.

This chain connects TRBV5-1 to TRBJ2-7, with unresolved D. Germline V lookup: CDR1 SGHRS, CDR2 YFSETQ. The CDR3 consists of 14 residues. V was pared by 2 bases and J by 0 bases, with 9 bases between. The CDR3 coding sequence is TGCGCCAGCAGCTTCGACTCCTTCTCCTACGAGCAGTACTTC. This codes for CASSFDSFSYEQYF.

The CDR3 DNA sequence: TGTGCCAGTAGGGCCCCCCCGACAGGGCGGTTAGCCAAAAACATTCAGTACTTC. Translating it yields CASRAPPTGRLAKNIQYF. The chain links TRBV19 to TRBJ2-4; 7 nucleotides line up with TRBD1. The CDR3 loop spans 18 amino acids. Per the germline V gene, CDR1 is LNHDA and CDR2 is SQIVND (reference sequence). The junction had 14 bases not matched to a gene; V was cut back by 6 bases and J by 0 bases. Based on the CDR3 plus reference TRBV19 and TRBJ2-4, the full variable domain is DGGITQSPKYLFRKEGQNVTLSCEQNLNHDAMYWYRQDPGQGLRLIYYSQIVNDFQKGDIAEGYSVSREKKESFPLTVTSAQKNPTAFYLCASRAPPTGRLAKNIQYFGAGTRLSVL.